What follows is one T cell receptor beta chain and its context. The data were obtained in a study of blood T cell repertoires in COVID-19. Study-wide context: The United States, Italy and Spain provided the acute and convalescent COVID-19 samples.

From germline, CDR1 is ENHRY and CDR2 SYGVKD. This CDR3 spans 13 amino acids. The V gene end was trimmed by 3 bases and the J gene end by 5 bases; junction bases not matched to a gene: 1. Profiled with immunoSEQ multiplex PCR; TCRdb holds only in-frame clones, not every one. The table has about 99,000 clones, roughly 89% seen once. V usage is TRBV10-3 and J usage is TRBJ2-7; 10 bases align to TRBD2. Sequenced input: peripheral blood. The source of this sequence is a woman older than 75 in a cohort sampled during active COVID-19. For the CDR3, the DNA is TGTGCCATCAGTGACCTAGCGGGAGACGAGCAGTACTTC. Its translation: CAISDLAGDEQYF.